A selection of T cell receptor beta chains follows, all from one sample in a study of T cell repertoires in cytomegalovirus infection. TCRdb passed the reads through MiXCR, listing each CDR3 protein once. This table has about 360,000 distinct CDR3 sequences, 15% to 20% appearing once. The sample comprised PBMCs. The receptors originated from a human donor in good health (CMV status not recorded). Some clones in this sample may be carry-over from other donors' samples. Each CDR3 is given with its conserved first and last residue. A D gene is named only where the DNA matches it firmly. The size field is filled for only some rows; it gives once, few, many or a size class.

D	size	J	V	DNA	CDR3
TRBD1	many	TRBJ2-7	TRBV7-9	TGTGCCAGCAGCCCCGGCCACAGGGGGGCTCGGAAGCAGTACTTC	CASSPGHRGARKQYF
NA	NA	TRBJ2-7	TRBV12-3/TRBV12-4	TGTGCCAGCAGCACAGGGGGGGGGGTCGAGCAGTACTTC	CASSTGGGVEQYF
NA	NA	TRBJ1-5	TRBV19	TGTGCCAGTACTCGAGGCCCGGGGGCCCAGCATTTT	CASTRGPGAQHF
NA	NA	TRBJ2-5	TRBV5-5	TGTGCCAGCAGCTTGGCCGCGGGCCAGGAGACCCAGTACTTC	CASSLAAGQETQYF
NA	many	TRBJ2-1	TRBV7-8	TGTGCCAGCAGCTTGTTATGGCAGGGGGGAAATGAGCAGTTCTTC	CASSLLWQGGNEQFF
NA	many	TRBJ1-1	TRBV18	TGTGCCAGCTCACCCAAGGGAAACCGGATGAACACTGAAGCTTTCTTT	CASSPKGNRMNTEAFF
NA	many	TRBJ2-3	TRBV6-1	TGTGCCAGCAGTGAATCTGGGGTGAGCACAGATACGCAGTATTTT	CASSESGVSTDTQYF
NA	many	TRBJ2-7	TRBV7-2	TGTGCCAGCAGCTTCAGAATCGGTTTCTACGAGCAGTACTTC	CASSFRIGFYEQYF
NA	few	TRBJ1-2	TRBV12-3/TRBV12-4	TGTGCCAGCAGCCTCCCTGGGGTCCGGGGCTACACCTTC	CASSLPGVRGYTF
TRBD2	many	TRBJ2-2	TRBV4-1	TGCGCCAGCAGCCTTCTGACTAGCGGGAAGAACACCGGGGAGCTGTTTTTT	CASSLLTSGKNTGELFF
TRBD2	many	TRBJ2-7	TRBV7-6	TGTGCCAGCAGCTCCCTCGCGGGGGGCTACGAGCAGTACTTC	CASSSLAGGYEQYF
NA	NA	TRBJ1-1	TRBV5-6	TGTGCCAGCAGTCTACCTCCGAGCACTGAAGCTTTCTTT	CASSLPPSTEAFF
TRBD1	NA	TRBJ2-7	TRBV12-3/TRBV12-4	TGTGCCAGCAGTCCAACGGGACAGATCTTATACGAGCAGTACTTC	CASSPTGQILYEQYF
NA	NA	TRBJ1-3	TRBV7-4	TGTGCCAGCAGCGCTCTCATCCGAGGAAACACCATATATTTT	CASSALIRGNTIYF
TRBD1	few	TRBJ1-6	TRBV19	TGTGCCAGTAGTATGGAACAGGGGGTTTCACCCCTCCACTTT	CASSMEQGVSPLHF
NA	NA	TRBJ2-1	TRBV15	TGTGCCACCAGCAGAGCGGGAGTGGGAAATGAGCAGTTCTTC	CATSRAGVGNEQFF
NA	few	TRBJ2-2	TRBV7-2	TGTGCCAGCAGCTTAAGGCTGGAGGGAGGGGAGCTGTTTTTT	CASSLRLEGGELFF
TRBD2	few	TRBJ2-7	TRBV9	TGTGCCACCGTAGCGGGAGGGAGCTCCTACGAGCAGTACTTC	CATVAGGSSYEQYF
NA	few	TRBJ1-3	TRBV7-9	TGTGCCAGCAGCTTAGTCCGGGCAGTCTTCAAACGAAACACCATATATTTT	CASSLVRAVFKRNTIYF
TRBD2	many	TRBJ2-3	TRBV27	TGTGCCAGCAGCTTCCTGGGACTAGCGGGAGGTCCTACAGATACGCAGTATTTT	CASSFLGLAGGPTDTQYF
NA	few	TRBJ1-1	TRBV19	TGTGCCAGTATCGATATGGGCGACACTGAAGCTTTCTTT	CASIDMGDTEAFF
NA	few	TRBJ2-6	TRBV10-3	TGTGCCATCAGTGAGTCATTGTCCGGGGACCTAATGGCTGGGGCCAACGTCCTGACTTTC	CAISESLSGDLMAGANVLTF
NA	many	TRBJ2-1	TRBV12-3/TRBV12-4	TGTGCCAGCACCTCCGGCGGGGCCTACAATGAGCAGTTCTTC	CASTSGGAYNEQFF
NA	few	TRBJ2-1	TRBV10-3	TGTGCCATCAGAACAGAAGGGGGGCCTTACAATGAGCAGTTCTTC	CAIRTEGGPYNEQFF
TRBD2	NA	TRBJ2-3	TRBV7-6	TGTGCCAGCAGCTTAGTGCCGGGGGGATTTTCAGATACGCAGTATTTT	CASSLVPGGFSDTQYF
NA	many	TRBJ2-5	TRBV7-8	TGTGCCAGCAGCTTAGGGCCGGCGAAGACCCAGTACTTC	CASSLGPAKTQYF
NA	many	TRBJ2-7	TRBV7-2	TGTGCCAGCAGCCTCCCGTTGGGCTCCTCCTACGAGCAGTACTTC	CASSLPLGSSYEQYF
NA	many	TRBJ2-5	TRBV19	TGTGCCAGCGGGCGAGGGCCCCAAGAGACCCAGTACTTC	CASGRGPQETQYF
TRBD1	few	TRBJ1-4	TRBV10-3	TGTGCCATCAGCCCGGGACAGGGAGAGAAAACTAATGAAAAACTGTTTTTT	CAISPGQGEKTNEKLFF
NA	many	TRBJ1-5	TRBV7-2	TGTGCCAGCAGCTCGCTGGGCAATCAGCCCCAGCATTTT	CASSSLGNQPQHF
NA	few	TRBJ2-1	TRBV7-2	TGTGCCAGCAGCTTAGCGAGGGGGCTAGCGGACCTATACAATGAGCAGTTCTTC	CASSLARGLADLYNEQFF
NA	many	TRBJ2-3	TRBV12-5	TGTGCTAGTGACGTATACCGGGACTCCGGCACAGATACGCAGTATTTT	CASDVYRDSGTDTQYF
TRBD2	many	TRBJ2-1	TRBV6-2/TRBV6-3	TGTGCCAGCAGTATACTAGCGGGAGTCAATGAGCAGTTCTTC	CASSILAGVNEQFF
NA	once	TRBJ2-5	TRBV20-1	TGCAGTGCTAGAGAGAGGGAGACCCAGTACTTC	CSARERETQYF
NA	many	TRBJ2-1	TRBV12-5	TGTGCTAGTGTCACGAAATCCTACAATGAGCAGTTCTTC	CASVTKSYNEQFF
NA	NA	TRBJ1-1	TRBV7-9	TGTGCCAGCAGCTTAGTGGGGGGTCGGTGCACTGAAGCTTTCTTT	CASSLVGGRCTEAFF
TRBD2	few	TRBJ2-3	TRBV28	TGTGCCAGCAGTGGTAGCGGGCGCCCGGCAGATTTT	CASSGSGRPADF
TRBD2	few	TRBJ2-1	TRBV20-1	TGCAGTGCGTCGGGACTAGCGGGAGGAGGCGAGCAGTTCTTC	CSASGLAGGGEQFF
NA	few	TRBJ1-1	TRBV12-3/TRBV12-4	TGTGCCAGCAGACCCGGCAGGGGCGGAACTGAAGCTTTCTTT	CASRPGRGGTEAFF
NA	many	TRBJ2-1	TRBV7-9	TGTGCCAGCAGCCCCCCTATTGACGATGAGCAGTTCTTC	CASSPPIDDEQFF
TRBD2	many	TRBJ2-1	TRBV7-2	TGTGCCAGCAGCTTATTCGCCGGGGGGGGGAATGAGCAGTTCTTC	CASSLFAGGGNEQFF
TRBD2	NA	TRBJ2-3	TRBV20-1	TGCAGTGCTTACCGACCCCCAAACAAACGAGCGGGAGGGCCTGCAGATACGCAGTATTTT	CSAYRPPNKRAGGPADTQYF
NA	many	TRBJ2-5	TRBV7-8	TGTGCCAGCAGCTTAGCGGGCCTCGAGACCCAGTACTTC	CASSLAGLETQYF
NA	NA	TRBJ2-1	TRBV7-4	TGTGCCAGCAGCTTTGAACTTCTAGGAGGGTCCTACAATGAGCAGTTCTTC	CASSFELLGGSYNEQFF
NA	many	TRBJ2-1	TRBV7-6	TGTGCCAGCGGAGCCTACAATGAGCAGTTCTTC	CASGAYNEQFF
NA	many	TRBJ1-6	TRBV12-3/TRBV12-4	TGTGCCAGCAGTTTTCTTCGGGATTCACCCCTCCACTTT	CASSFLRDSPLHF
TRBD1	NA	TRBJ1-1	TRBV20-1	TGCAGTGCAGGCAGGGGGCCCATGAACACTGAAGCTTTCTTT	CSAGRGPMNTEAFF
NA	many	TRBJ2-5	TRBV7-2	TGTGCCAGCAGCTTTGGGGGGATACAAGAGACCCAGTACTTC	CASSFGGIQETQYF
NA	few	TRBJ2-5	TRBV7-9	TGTGCCAGCAGCTTGGCGGTCAAACAAGAGACCCAGTACTTC	CASSLAVKQETQYF
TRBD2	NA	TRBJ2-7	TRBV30	TGTGCCTGGGGACTAGCGGACGCACCCTACGAGCAGTACTTC	CAWGLADAPYEQYF
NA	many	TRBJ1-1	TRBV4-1	TGCGCCAGCAGCGATCACAGGAACACTGAAGCTTTCTTT	CASSDHRNTEAFF
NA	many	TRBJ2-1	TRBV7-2	TGTGCCAGCAGCCGAGACGGGGGATCCTACAATGAGCAGTTCTTC	CASSRDGGSYNEQFF
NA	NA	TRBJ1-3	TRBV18	TGTGCCAGCTCACAAGACCTCTCTGGAAACACCATATATTTT	CASSQDLSGNTIYF
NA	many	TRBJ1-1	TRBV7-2	TGTGCCAGCGGACCAGGGCACACTGAAGCTTTCTTT	CASGPGHTEAFF